The rows below give T cell receptor beta chains drawn from one sample of a study of blood T cells in healthy people across ages. From the 5' RACE reads, TCRdb called clonotypes with MiXCR, one entry per CDR3 protein. The sample lists some 710,000 distinct CDR3 sequences, 22% occurring once. Sequencing input: blood. These receptors were collected from a man in his 70s in good health. CDR3s include the opening cysteine and the closing phenylalanine or tryptophan. The order of the fields is J gene, V gene, D gene, clone size, CDR3 length, CDR3 protein, CDR3 DNA. A D gene is named only where the DNA matches it firmly. Expanded clones are given a class, and other clones once, few, many or no size at all.

J: TRBJ1-1
V: TRBV28
D: .
size: once
length: 16
CDR3: CASSPRAWPWNTEAFF
DNA: TGTGCCAGCAGCCCCCGGGCGTGGCCGTGGAACACTGAAGCTTTCTTT

J: TRBJ2-1
V: TRBV5-5
D: .
size: few
length: 15
CDR3: CAGIPIGGMGYEQFF
DNA: TGTGCCGGCATTCCTATTGGCGGGATGGGGTATGAGCAGTTCTTC

J: TRBJ2-2
V: TRBV7-9
D: .
size: many
length: 14
CDR3: CASSLRQTAEELFF
DNA: TGTGCCAGCAGCCTCAGACAGACCGCGGAGGAGCTGTTTTTT

J: TRBJ2-1
V: TRBV12-3/TRBV12-4
D: .
size: few
length: 18
CDR3: CASSLGWDKEAEYNEQFF
DNA: TGTGCCAGCAGTTTGGGCTGGGACAAGGAGGCGGAATACAATGAGCAGTTCTTC

J: TRBJ1-2
V: TRBV20-1
D: .
size: .
length: 14
CDR3: CSARAATVREGYTF
DNA: TGCAGTGCTAGAGCGGCGACAGTAAGGGAGGGCTACACCTTC

J: TRBJ1-2
V: TRBV27
D: .
size: .
length: 13
CDR3: CASRMDISYGYTF
DNA: TGTGCCAGCAGGATGGACATTTCCTATGGCTACACCTTC

J: TRBJ2-5
V: TRBV29-1
D: .
size: many
length: 11
CDR3: CSVQLRETQYF
DNA: TGCAGCGTCCAACTCCGGGAGACCCAGTACTTC

J: TRBJ2-7
V: TRBV4-2
D: .
size: many
length: 15
CDR3: CASSQDTARNYEQYF
DNA: TGTGCCAGCAGCCAAGATACGGCCAGAAACTACGAGCAGTACTTC

J: TRBJ2-5
V: TRBV2
D: .
size: few
length: 13
CDR3: CASNKAVQETQYF
DNA: TGTGCCAGCAATAAGGCCGTCCAAGAGACCCAGTACTTC

J: TRBJ1-2
V: TRBV29-1
D: .
size: .
length: 12
CDR3: CSVYAGDYGYTF
DNA: TGCAGCGTTTATGCAGGGGACTATGGCTACACCTTC

J: TRBJ1-2
V: TRBV4-1
D: .
size: few
length: 13
CDR3: CASSQDGAYGYTF
DNA: TGCGCCAGCAGCCAAGACGGGGCGTATGGCTACACCTTC

J: TRBJ2-1
V: TRBV20-1
D: .
size: .
length: 13
CDR3: CSAVFPGVRSQFF
DNA: TGCAGTGCTGTATTTCCAGGGGTTCGGTCGCAGTTCTTC

J: TRBJ2-1
V: TRBV24-1
D: TRBD1
size: few
length: 15
CDR3: CATSDRQGTGSWQFF
DNA: TGTGCCACCAGTGACCGCCAAGGGACAGGTTCATGGCAGTTCTTC

J: TRBJ1-4
V: TRBV5-1
D: .
size: many
length: 15
CDR3: CASSPTGGSDEKLFF
DNA: TGCGCCAGCAGCCCCACGGGGGGCTCGGATGAAAAACTGTTTTTT

J: TRBJ2-2
V: TRBV5-1
D: TRBD2
size: .
length: 18
CDR3: CASSLRAPSGGYTGELFF
DNA: TGCGCCAGCAGCTTGAGGGCCCCTAGCGGGGGATACACCGGGGAGCTGTTTTTT

J: TRBJ2-1
V: TRBV18
D: TRBD2
size: .
length: 18
CDR3: CASSPDGLAGGSYNEQFF
DNA: TGTGCCAGCTCACCTGACGGACTAGCGGGGGGTTCCTACAATGAGCAGTTCTTC

J: TRBJ2-3
V: TRBV9
D: TRBD1
size: .
length: 16
CDR3: CASSVGIQGASDTQYF
DNA: TGTGCCAGCAGCGTAGGTATACAGGGGGCTTCAGATACGCAGTATTTT

J: TRBJ1-3
V: TRBV5-1
D: .
size: few
length: 15
CDR3: CASSFQPWGEDTIYF
DNA: TGCGCCAGCAGCTTCCAACCGTGGGGGGAGGACACCATATATTTT

J: TRBJ1-2
V: TRBV6-5
D: .
size: .
length: 12
CDR3: CASTPVRGGYTF
DNA: TGTGCCAGCACCCCGGTCCGGGGTGGCTACACCTTC

J: TRBJ2-7
V: TRBV12-3/TRBV12-4
D: TRBD1
size: few
length: 15
CDR3: CASRPGQGDRIEQYF
DNA: TGTGCCAGCAGGCCGGGACAGGGGGATCGGATCGAGCAGTACTTC

J: TRBJ2-3
V: TRBV20-1
D: TRBD2
size: few
length: 15
CDR3: CSARLPSGGTDTQYF
DNA: TGCAGTGCTAGGTTGCCTAGCGGGGGTACAGATACGCAGTATTTT

J: TRBJ1-1
V: TRBV12-3/TRBV12-4
D: .
size: .
length: 14
CDR3: CASTLGTPLTEAFF
DNA: TGTGCCAGCACTTTAGGGACACCCTTGACTGAAGCTTTCTTT

J: TRBJ2-3
V: TRBV2
D: .
size: few
length: 15
CDR3: CASSEALLRGDTQYF
DNA: TGTGCCAGCAGTGAAGCGCTTCTTAGGGGTGATACGCAGTATTTT

J: TRBJ2-1
V: TRBV5-1
D: .
size: .
length: 13
CDR3: CASNPDGDNEQFF
DNA: TGCGCCAGCAATCCGGACGGGGACAATGAGCAGTTCTTC

J: TRBJ2-2
V: TRBV20-1
D: .
size: .
length: 15
CDR3: CSARVRGGSTGELFF
DNA: TGCAGTGCTAGAGTTCGGGGAGGCTCGACCGGGGAGCTGTTTTTT

J: TRBJ1-5
V: TRBV7-2
D: TRBD1
size: .
length: 15
CDR3: CASSSRQGGNQPQHF
DNA: TGTGCCAGCAGCTCAAGACAGGGTGGGAATCAGCCCCAGCATTTT

J: TRBJ1-3
V: TRBV14
D: .
size: .
length: 16
CDR3: CASSQVRGRSGNTIYF
DNA: TGTGCCAGCAGCCAAGTTAGAGGACGCTCTGGAAACACCATATATTTT